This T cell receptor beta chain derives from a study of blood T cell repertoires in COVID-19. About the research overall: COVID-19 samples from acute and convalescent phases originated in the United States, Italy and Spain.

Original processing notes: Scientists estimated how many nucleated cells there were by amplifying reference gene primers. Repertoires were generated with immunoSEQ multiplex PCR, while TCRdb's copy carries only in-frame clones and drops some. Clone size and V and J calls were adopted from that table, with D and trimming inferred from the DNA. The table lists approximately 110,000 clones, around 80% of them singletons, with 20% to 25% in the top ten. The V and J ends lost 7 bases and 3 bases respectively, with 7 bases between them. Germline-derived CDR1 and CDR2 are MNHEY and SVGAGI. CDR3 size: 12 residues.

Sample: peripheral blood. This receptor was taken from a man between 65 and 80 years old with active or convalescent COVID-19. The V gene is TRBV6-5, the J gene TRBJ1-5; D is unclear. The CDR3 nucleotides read TGTGCCAGCAACCCCTACAATCAGCCCCAGCATTTT. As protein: CASNPYNQPQHF.